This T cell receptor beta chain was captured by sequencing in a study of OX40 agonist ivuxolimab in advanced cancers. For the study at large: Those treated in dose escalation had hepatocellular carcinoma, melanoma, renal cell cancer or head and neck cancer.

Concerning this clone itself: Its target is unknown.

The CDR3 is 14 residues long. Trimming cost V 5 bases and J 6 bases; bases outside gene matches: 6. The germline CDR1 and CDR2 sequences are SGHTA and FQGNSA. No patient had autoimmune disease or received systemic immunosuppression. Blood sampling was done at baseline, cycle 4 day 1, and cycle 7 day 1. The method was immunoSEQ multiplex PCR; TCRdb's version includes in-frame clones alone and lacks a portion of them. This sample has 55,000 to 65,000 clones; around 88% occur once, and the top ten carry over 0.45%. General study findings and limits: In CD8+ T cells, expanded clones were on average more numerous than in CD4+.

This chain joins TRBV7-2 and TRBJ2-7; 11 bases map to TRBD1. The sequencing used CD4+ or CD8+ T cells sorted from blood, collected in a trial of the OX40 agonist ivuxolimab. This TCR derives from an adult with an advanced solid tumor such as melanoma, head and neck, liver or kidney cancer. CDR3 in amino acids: CASSLGTGGVEQYF. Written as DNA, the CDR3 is TGTGCCAGCAGCCTCGGGACAGGGGGAGTCGAGCAGTACTTC.